What follows are 27 T cell receptor beta chains derived from one specimen sequenced in a study of T cell responses to AZD1222 COVID-19 vaccine. This table comes from immunoSEQ multiplex PCR, and its TCRdb copy is limited to in-frame clones, with some not included. The sample carries 90,000 to 150,000 clones, about 86% recorded once. This specimen consisted of peripheral blood, obtained 28 days after the second AZD1222 dose. All receptors come from an adult who received the AZD1222 COVID-19 vaccine.

The rearrangement joins TRBV7-9 to TRBJ2-1; D is ambiguous. Germline V CDR1 and CDR2: SEHNR, FQNEAQ (reference sequence). The CDR3 runs 13 residues. The ends were cut back, 6 bases at V and 8 bases at J, with 14 bases in the middle. As DNA, the CDR3 is TGTGCCAGCAGGATCTACCCCTCAGATGAGCAGTTCTTC. Translating gives CASRIYPSDEQFF.

V and J are TRBV19 and TRBJ2-6; 8 positions match TRBD1. The CDR3 extends over 19 amino acids. The junction had 7 bases not matched to a gene; V was cut back by 0 bases and J by 0 bases. Germline CDR1 and CDR2: LNHDA and SQIVND (reference sequence). The CDR3: CASSIETGAASSGANVLTF. CDR3 DNA: TGTGCCAGTAGTATAGAGACAGGGGCCGCAAGCTCTGGGGCCAACGTCCTGACTTTC. The full variable domain, completed using reference TRBV19 and TRBJ2-6, is DGGITQSPKYLFRKEGQNVTLSCEQNLNHDAMYWYRQDPGQGLRLIYYSQIVNDFQKGDIAEGYSVSREKKESFPLTVTSAQKNPTAFYLCASSIETGAASSGANVLTFGAGSRLTVL.

The CDR3 here is CASSLTSGRLYEQYF. The DNA of the CDR3 is TGTGCCAGCAGCCTGACTAGCGGGAGACTCTACGAGCAGTACTTC. The rearrangement links TRBV7-2 to TRBJ2-7; 12 nucleotides align to TRBD2. Germline CDR1 and CDR2: SGHTA and FQGNSA. The CDR3 spans 15 residues. The junction had 5 bases not matched to a gene; V was cut back by 5 bases and J by 3 bases.

The J gene is TRBJ1-1, the V gene TRBV25-1, with D maybe TRBD1 (6 bases). Germline V CDR1 and CDR2: MGHDK, SYGVNS. There are 15 residues in the CDR3. V lost 7 bases and J lost 2, with 17 bases in between. This CDR3 reads CASTSWGPGNTEAFF. In nucleotides, the CDR3 is TGTGCCAGCACTTCGTGGGGGCCGGGCAACACTGAAGCTTTCTTT. Drawing the rest from reference TRBV25-1 and TRBJ1-1, the complete variable domain is EADIYQTPRYLVIGTGKKITLECSQTMGHDKMYWYQQDPGMELHLIHYSYGVNSTEKGDLSSESTVSRIRTEHFPLTLESARPSHTSQYLCASTSWGPGNTEAFFGQGTRLTVV.

In its sample, this clone was seen once. The genes are TRBV6-6 and TRBJ1-5; 9 bases map to TRBD1. Germline-derived CDR1 and CDR2 are MNHNY and SVGAGI (reference sequence). The CDR3 is 16 residues long. V lost 2 bases, J lost 4 bases, and 6 bases stayed unmatched. CDR3 in amino acids: CASSYHKGQGNQPQHF. Here the CDR3 DNA reads TGTGCCAGCAGTTACCATAAGGGACAGGGTAATCAGCCCCAGCATTTT.

The V and J genes are TRBV7-9 and TRBJ1-1, with TRBD1 matching over 10 bases. The germline CDR1 and CDR2 sequences are SEHNR and FQNEAQ (reference sequence). This CDR3 comprises 16 residues. V shed 5 bases, J shed 2 bases, and the junction held 8 bases outside the gene matches. CDR3: CASSGGTGDPNTEAFF. The CDR3 DNA follows: TGTGCCAGCAGCGGGGGGACAGGGGACCCCAACACTGAAGCTTTCTTT. The full variable domain, in which reference TRBV7-9 and TRBJ1-1 provide the parts outside the CDR3, is DTGVSQNPRHKITKRGQNVTFRCDPISEHNRLYWYRQTLGQGPEFLTYFQNEAQLEKSRLLSDRFSAERPKGSFSTLEIQRTEQGDSAMYLCASSGGTGDPNTEAFFGQGTRLTVV.

This clone was seen only a few times. This chain links TRBV27 with TRBJ2-2; D call uncertain. The CDR3 contains 14 residues. V was cut by 0 bases and J by 5 bases, with 7 bases left in between. Germline CDR1 and CDR2: MNHEY and SMNVEV (reference sequence). Written as DNA, the CDR3 is TGTGCCAGCAGTTTATCTCTCCGTACCGGGGAGCTGTTTTTT. Amino acid sequence: CASSLSLRTGELFF.

The rearrangement links TRBV27 to TRBJ1-6; a weak D match, TRBD1 (5 bases). Between the trimmed V and J ends, which lost 2 bases and 7 bases, there was a span of 12 bases. Germline CDR1 is MNHEY and CDR2 is SMNVEV (reference sequence). CDR3 length: 15 residues. CDR3 nucleotide sequence: TGTGCCAGCAGTTTAACTGTCGGGGGAAATTCACCCCTCCACTTT. Translating it yields CASSLTVGGNSPLHF.

The chain has TRBV3-1 (or the pseudogene TRBV3-2) and TRBJ2-7; possibly TRBD2 for D (6 bases). Germline V CDR1 and CDR2: LGHDT, YNNKEL (reference sequence). V lost 1 base, J lost 4 bases, and 14 bases lay in between. This CDR3 spans 15 amino acids. The CDR3 loop is CASSQAGTQNYEQYF. The CDR3 nucleotides read TGTGCCAGCAGCCAAGCAGGGACTCAAAATTACGAGCAGTACTTC.

The CDR3 loop is CASSFSYRRGNEQFF. The DNA for the CDR3 is TGCGCCAGCAGCTTCTCATACAGGAGGGGCAATGAGCAGTTCTTC. The rearrangement uses TRBV5-1 and TRBJ2-1, with D possibly TRBD2 on 6 matching bases. The CDR3 contains 15 residues. The germline V gene has CDR1 SGHRS and CDR2 YFSETQ. The V end lost 2 bases, the J end lost 6 bases, and 15 bases lay between the germline ends.

This chain links TRBV18 with TRBJ2-5, with D perhaps assigned TRBD1 or TRBD2 (5 bases each). Germline CDR1 and CDR2: KGHSH and LQKENI. The germline V and J ends were trimmed by 6 bases and 12 bases, with 20 bases remaining between them. The CDR3 covers 13 residues. The CDR3 DNA is TGTGCCAGCTCCATATCACAAGAGGGGTCAAAGTACTTC. Its protein product is CASSISQEGSKYF.

The chain joins TRBV9 to TRBJ2-1, with D perhaps matching TRBD1 (5 bases). CDR1 and CDR2 (germline): SGDLS, YYNGEE. V was cut by 0 bases and J by 8 bases, with 12 bases left in between. This CDR3 is 14 amino acids long. CDR3: CASSVVQGVDEQFF. DNA of the CDR3: TGTGCCAGCAGCGTAGTGCAGGGTGTCGATGAGCAGTTCTTC.

The J gene is TRBJ1-1, the V gene TRBV19; 7 bases align to TRBD1. The CDR3 spans 16 residues. Germline trimming cut 5 bases from V and 7 bases from J; bases unmatched to any gene: 16. Germline V gene data show CDR1 as LNHDA and CDR2 as SQIVND (reference sequence). DNA of the CDR3: TGTGCCAGTAGTCCGAGGGGCAGGGGGTATATATTTGAAGCTTTCTTT. This encodes CASSPRGRGYIFEAFF.

The gene calls are TRBV11-2 and TRBJ1-2; weak D call: TRBD1 (5 bases). There are 13 residues in the CDR3. Germline V gene lookup returns CDR1 SGHAT and CDR2 FQNNGV. The V gene lost 5 bases and the J gene lost 2 bases, with 9 bases spanning the gap. Here the CDR3 reads CASSPTANYGYTF. In DNA form, the CDR3 reads TGTGCCAGCAGCCCGACAGCAAACTATGGCTACACCTTC.

The chain carries TRBV6-2 or TRBV6-3 and TRBJ1-1, with D possibly matching TRBD1 (5 bases). Per the germline V gene, CDR1 is MNHEY and CDR2 is SVGEGT. This CDR3 contains 17 residues. The germline V and J ends were trimmed by 0 bases and 0 bases, with 14 bases remaining between them. In nucleotides, the CDR3 is TGTGCCAGCAGTTACTCGCGAAGACAGAGACTGAACACTGAAGCTTTCTTT. The encoded protein is CASSYSRRQRLNTEAFF.

The J gene is TRBJ2-5, the V gene TRBV5-1, with a tentative D call TRBD1 (6 bases). Germline V gives CDR1 SGHRS, CDR2 YFSETQ. V gave up 5 bases and J gave up 4 bases, with 18 bases separating them. The CDR3 runs 15 residues. CDR3 sequence reads: CASRPSTWDTETQYF. Written as DNA, the CDR3 is TGCGCCAGCAGGCCGTCGACCTGGGACACAGAGACCCAGTACTTC.

This clone was seen a handful of times. The chain recombines TRBV15 with TRBJ1-5, with 7 positions matching TRBD1. The CDR3 covers 16 residues. The germline V gene encodes CDR1 LNHNV and CDR2 YYDKDF (reference sequence). After removal of 3 bases from V and 2 bases from J, the junction contained 7 bases not matched to a gene. The DNA for the CDR3 is TGTGCCACCAGCAGCAGAACAGGGGTGGGCAATCAGCCCCAGCATTTT. It specifies CATSSRTGVGNQPQHF.

The V and J genes are TRBV9 and TRBJ2-1; D uncertain. Germline values: CDR1 SGDLS, CDR2 YYNGEE. The V and J ends lost 0 bases and 7 bases respectively, with 17 bases between them. The CDR3 length is 16 residues. DNA of the CDR3: TGTGCCAGCAGCGTAGACCCCAGGAACCAGGCGAATGAGCAGTTCTTC. It specifies CASSVDPRNQANEQFF.

In its sample, this clone was seen once. This chain joins TRBV7-9 and TRBJ1-5; 8 nucleotides match TRBD1. This CDR3 has 13 residues. From germline, CDR1 is SEHNR and CDR2 FQNEAQ (reference sequence). The ends lost 6 bases at V and 5 bases at J; junction bases unmatched: 3. Here the CDR3 reads CASRPDRDQPQHF. For the CDR3, the DNA is TGTGCCAGCAGGCCGGACAGGGATCAGCCCCAGCATTTT. The whole variable domain, remainder taken from reference TRBV7-9 and TRBJ1-5, is DTGVSQNPRHKITKRGQNVTFRCDPISEHNRLYWYRQTLGQGPEFLTYFQNEAQLEKSRLLSDRFSAERPKGSFSTLEIQRTEQGDSAMYLCASRPDRDQPQHFGDGTRLSIL.

The genes are TRBV5-6 and TRBJ2-1; D remains unclear. The CDR3 sequence is 11 residues long. Trimming shortened V by 1 base and J by 7 bases, and 3 bases separated the two germline ends. CDR1 and CDR2 from the germline V gene are SGHDT and YYEEEE. CDR3 sequence: CASSLINEQFF. The CDR3 DNA follows: TGTGCCAGCAGCTTGATAAATGAGCAGTTCTTC.

The chain links TRBV28 to TRBJ2-1, with 10 bases identical to TRBD2. Germline loops: CDR1 MDHEN, CDR2 SYDVKM. The CDR3 loop spans 13 amino acids. With 7 bases clipped from V and 8 bases from J, the junction kept 5 bases outside the gene matches. The CDR3 here is CASILAGSDEQFF. CDR3 DNA: TGTGCCAGCATACTAGCGGGGAGCGATGAGCAGTTCTTC. Variable domain in full (rest from reference TRBV28 and TRBJ2-1): DVKVTQSSRYLVKRTGEKVFLECVQDMDHENMFWYRQDPGLGLRLIYFSYDVKMKEKGDIPEGYSVSREKKERFSLILESASTNQTSMYLCASILAGSDEQFFGPGTRLTVL.

V usage is TRBV9 and J usage is TRBJ1-5; D is undetermined. CDR1 SGDLS and CDR2 YYNGEE come from the germline V gene. The CDR3 has 15 residues. With 0 bases removed from V and 5 bases from J, the gap between germline ends came to 12 bases. CDR3 nucleotide sequence: TGTGCCAGCAGCGTAGGAGGGCAGCCCGATCAGCCCCAGCATTTT. Protein: CASSVGGQPDQPQHF.

The V call is TRBV3-1 (or the pseudogene TRBV3-2), the J call TRBJ1-6; a weak D match, TRBD1 (6 bases). V was shortened by 2 bases and J by 5 bases, with 13 bases between the two germline ends. The V gene's germline CDR1 is LGHDT and CDR2 YNNKEL (reference sequence). This CDR3 is built from 16 residues. Written as DNA, the CDR3 is TGTGCCAGCAGCCAATTACAGGGTAGGAATAATTCACCCCTCCACTTT. Its translation: CASSQLQGRNNSPLHF.

The chain is built from TRBV6-1 and TRBJ1-2; D may be TRBD1 (6 bases). The CDR3 totals 15 residues. Germline V gene sequence: CDR1 MNHNS, CDR2 SASEGT. V lost 1 base, J lost 2 bases, and 11 bases lay in between. CDR3 sequence (DNA): TGTGCCAGCAGTGAAGGGTCAGGGGCAAACTATGGCTACACCTTC. Residues: CASSEGSGANYGYTF.

The chain links TRBV5-1 to TRBJ1-2, with 7 bases matching TRBD1. Germline CDR1 is SGHRS and CDR2 is YFSETQ. V lost 3 bases and J lost 4; bases outside the gene matches: 3. The CDR3 is made up of 13 amino acids. The DNA of the CDR3 is TGCGCCAGCAGCTCGGGACAGCGCTATGGCTACACCTTC. Amino acid sequence: CASSSGQRYGYTF.

V is TRBV5-1 and J is TRBJ1-4; D might be TRBD1 (5 bases). V lost 0 bases and J 1 base, leaving 7 bases between the germline ends. This CDR3 has 15 residues. CDR1 is SGHRS and CDR2 is YFSETQ in the germline V gene. The chain's CDR3 is CASSLGTGTNEKLFF. In DNA, the CDR3 is TGCGCCAGCAGCTTGGGTACAGGAACTAATGAAAAACTGTTTTTT.

This rearrangement joins TRBV25-1 to TRBJ2-3, with D uncertain. The CDR3 spans 11 residues. Germline CDR1 reads MGHDK; CDR2 reads SYGVNS. V was shortened by 4 bases and J by 4 bases, with 3 bases between the two germline ends. The CDR3 DNA follows: TGTGCCAGCAGTGTGTCAGATACGCAGTATTTT. Translating it yields CASSVSDTQYF.